A selection of T cell receptor beta chains follows, all from one sample in a study of preoperative IRX-2 immunotherapy in early breast cancer. Produced via immunoSEQ multiplex PCR; TCRdb's table is partial and in-frame only. The sample shows roughly 27,000 clones, approximately 72% of them seen only once. This specimen consisted of lymph node tissue, obtained after IRX-2 immunotherapy. Receptor source: a human donor with breast cancer. The CDR3 runs from the conserved cysteine through the conserved F or W. D genes are given only for firm matches. Only part of the rows carry a size: once, few, many, or a class if the clone is expanded.

V gene	CDR3 length	clone size	J gene	D gene	CDR3 protein	CDR3 DNA
TRBV11-3	16	NA	TRBJ2-5	TRBD2	CASSYSTAGGRETQYF	TGTGCCAGCAGCTACTCAACAGCGGGAGGCAGGGAGACCCAGTACTTC
TRBV9	15	once	TRBJ2-2	NA	CASSPNTGGPGELFF	TGTGCCAGCAGCCCGAACACCGGGGGGCCCGGGGAGCTGTTTTTT
TRBV18	13	NA	TRBJ2-7	NA	CASSPQHLYEQYF	TGTGCCAGCTCACCACAACATTTGTACGAGCAGTACTTC
TRBV15	16	NA	TRBJ2-1	NA	CATSRASGGAYNEQFF	TGTGCCACCAGCAGAGCCAGTGGGGGTGCCTACAATGAGCAGTTCTTC
TRBV11-3	20	once	TRBJ2-2	TRBD2	CASSANPGLAPRTDTGELFF	TGTGCCAGCAGCGCGAATCCGGGACTAGCGCCAAGGACGGACACCGGGGAGCTGTTTTTT
TRBV15	16	once	TRBJ1-2	NA	CATSRGTTSVYYGYTF	TGTGCCACCAGCAGGGGAACCACGTCCGTTTACTATGGCTACACCTTC
TRBV11-3	16	NA	TRBJ2-2	TRBD1	CASSISTGANTGELFF	TGTGCCAGCAGCATCTCGACAGGGGCAAACACCGGGGAGCTGTTTTTT
TRBV11-3	14	NA	TRBJ1-4	NA	CASSRGAGWEKLFF	TGTGCCAGCAGCCGGGGGGCAGGGTGGGAAAAACTGTTTTTT
TRBV6-8	14	NA	TRBJ1-1	NA	CASSYGAPNTEAFF	TGTGCCAGCAGTTACGGGGCGCCGAACACTGAAGCTTTCTTT
TRBV11-3	14	NA	TRBJ1-1	TRBD1	CASSFRQGNTEAFF	TGTGCCAGCAGCTTCCGACAGGGGAACACTGAAGCTTTCTTT
TRBV7-7	16	NA	TRBJ2-5	TRBD2	CASSRFPSGSTETQYF	TGTGCCAGCAGCCGATTTCCGAGCGGGAGTACGGAGACCCAGTACTTC
TRBV28	15	NA	TRBJ2-4	NA	CASSFRPGQENIQYF	TGTGCCAGCAGTTTTCGCCCCGGGCAGGAAAACATTCAGTACTTC
TRBV6-8	13	NA	TRBJ2-1	NA	CASSVAIYNEQFF	TGTGCCAGCAGTGTAGCCATCTACAATGAGCAGTTCTTC
TRBV11-3	14	few	TRBJ1-2	NA	CASSHEMSAYGYTF	TGTGCCAGCAGTCACGAGATGTCAGCCTATGGCTACACCTTC
TRBV5-1	17	NA	TRBJ2-6	NA	CASSSGGQSSGANVLTF	TGCGCCAGCAGCTCCGGGGGACAGAGCTCTGGGGCCAACGTCCTGACTTTC
TRBV6-8	13	NA	TRBJ2-1	TRBD2	CASSSAGVAEQFF	TGTGCCAGCAGTTCGGCGGGAGTGGCTGAGCAGTTCTTC
TRBV9	15	NA	TRBJ2-3	NA	CASSVGGRGIDTQYF	TGTGCCAGCAGCGTAGGAGGCAGGGGAATAGATACGCAGTATTTT
TRBV7-1	17	NA	TRBJ1-4	TRBD1	CASSWDRRSATNEKLFF	TGTGCCAGCAGCTGGGACAGGAGGTCGGCAACTAATGAAAAACTGTTTTTT
TRBV6-8	13	NA	TRBJ2-1	NA	CASRRTTYNEQFF	TGTGCCAGCAGGCGTACTACCTACAATGAGCAGTTCTTC
TRBV11-3	17	NA	TRBJ2-1	TRBD2	CASSLGRASGRGNEQFF	TGTGCCAGCAGCTTAGGTCGGGCTAGCGGGAGGGGCAATGAGCAGTTCTTC
TRBV11-3	17	NA	TRBJ1-2	TRBD1	CASSSRDRPAWGYGYTF	TGTGCCAGCAGCTCTAGGGACAGGCCAGCATGGGGCTATGGCTACACCTTC
TRBV7-6	16	NA	TRBJ1-4	TRBD1	CASSSRGLGANEKLFF	TGTGCCAGCAGCAGCAGGGGGCTAGGGGCTAATGAAAAACTGTTTTTT
TRBV19	13	NA	TRBJ2-7	NA	CATRGLMGYEQYF	TGTGCCACAAGAGGACTAATGGGCTACGAGCAGTACTTC
TRBV7-3	15	NA	TRBJ2-2	TRBD2	CASSSGLATGGELFF	TGTGCCAGCAGCTCGGGACTAGCGACTGGCGGGGAGCTGTTTTTT
TRBV14	16	NA	TRBJ2-2	TRBD2	CASSQDRSGRAGELFF	TGTGCCAGCAGCCAAGATAGGAGCGGGAGGGCCGGGGAGCTGTTTTTT